This TCR beta chain is drawn from a study of T cells in Graves' hyperthyroidism and ophthalmopathy. V trimming: 6 bases; J trimming: 5 bases; junction bases outside the gene matches: 12. This CDR3 region has 15 residues. Germline CDR1 is DFQATT and CDR2 is SNEGSKA (reference sequence). Each person with ophthalmopathy scored at least 3 on the Clinical Activity Score, reached NOSPECS grade 4 or higher, and had been ill under 3 months. Uncontrolled infection, other autoimmune disease, pregnancy or lactation disqualified patients from enrolment. The source of the PBMCs was less than 12 ml of fresh peripheral blood. RNA transcripts served as the template for amplifying TCR beta CDR3 regions. The primer set for the first-round RT-PCR of the TCR CDR3 was HTBI. From the multiplex PCR reads, TCRdb called clonotypes with MiXCR, one entry per CDR3 protein. The sample includes roughly 500,000 distinct CDR3 sequences, around 16% of them seen just once.

This clonotype was seen only a few times. This TCR derives from a woman aged 30 to 39 with Graves' ophthalmopathy. Specimen: blood. This chain joins TRBV20-1 and TRBJ2-5; 10 bases line up with TRBD2. CDR3 loop: CSARLAGAAGETQYF. The CDR3 nucleotides read TGCAGTGCGAGACTAGCGGGCGCCGCCGGGGAGACCCAGTACTTC.